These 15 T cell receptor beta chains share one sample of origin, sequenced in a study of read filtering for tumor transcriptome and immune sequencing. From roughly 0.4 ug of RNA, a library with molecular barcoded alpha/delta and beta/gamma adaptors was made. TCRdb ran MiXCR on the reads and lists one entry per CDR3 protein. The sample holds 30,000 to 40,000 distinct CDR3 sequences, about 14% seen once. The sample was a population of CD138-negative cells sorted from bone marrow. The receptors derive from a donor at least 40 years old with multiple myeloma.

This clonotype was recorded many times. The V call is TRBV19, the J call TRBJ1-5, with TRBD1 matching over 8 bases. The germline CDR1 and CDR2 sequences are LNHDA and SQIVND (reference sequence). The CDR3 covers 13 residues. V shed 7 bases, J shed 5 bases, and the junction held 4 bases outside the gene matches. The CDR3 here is CASKDRGDQPQHF. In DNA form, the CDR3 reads TGTGCCAGTAAAGACAGGGGTGATCAGCCCCAGCATTTT.

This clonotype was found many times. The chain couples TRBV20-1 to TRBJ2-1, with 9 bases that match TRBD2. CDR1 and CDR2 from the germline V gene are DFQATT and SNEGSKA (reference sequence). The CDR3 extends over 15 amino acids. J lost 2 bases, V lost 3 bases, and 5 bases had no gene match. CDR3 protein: CSASRLAGPYNEQFF. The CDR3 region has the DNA TGCAGTGCTAGTAGGCTAGCGGGGCCCTACAATGAGCAGTTCTTC.

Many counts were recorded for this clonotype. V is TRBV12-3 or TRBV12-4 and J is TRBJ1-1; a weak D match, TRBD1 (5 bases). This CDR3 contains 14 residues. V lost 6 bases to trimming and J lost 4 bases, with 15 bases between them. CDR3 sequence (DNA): TGTGCCAGCAGCCGGGCAGGGTGGGCCACTGAAGCTTTCTTT. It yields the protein CASSRAGWATEAFF.

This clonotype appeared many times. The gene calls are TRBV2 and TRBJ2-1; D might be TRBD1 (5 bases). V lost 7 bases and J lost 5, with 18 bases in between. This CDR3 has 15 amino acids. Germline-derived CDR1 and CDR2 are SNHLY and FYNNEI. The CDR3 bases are TGTGCCAGCATGGAGACAGCTATGAGACACAATGAGCAGTTCTTC. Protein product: CASMETAMRHNEQFF.

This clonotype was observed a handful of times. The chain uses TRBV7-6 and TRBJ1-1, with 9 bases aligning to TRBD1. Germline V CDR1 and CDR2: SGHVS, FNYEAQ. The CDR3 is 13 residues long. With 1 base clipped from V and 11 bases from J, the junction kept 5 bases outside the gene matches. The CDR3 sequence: CASSLVQGALAFF. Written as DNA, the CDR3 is TGTGCCAGCAGCTTAGTACAGGGGGCTCTCGCTTTCTTT.

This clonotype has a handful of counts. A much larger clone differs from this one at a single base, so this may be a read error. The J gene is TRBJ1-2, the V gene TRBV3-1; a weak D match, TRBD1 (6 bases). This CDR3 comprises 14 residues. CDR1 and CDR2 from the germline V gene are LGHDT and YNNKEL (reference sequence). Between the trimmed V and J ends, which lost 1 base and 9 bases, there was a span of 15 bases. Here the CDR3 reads CASSQGSGAQCYTF. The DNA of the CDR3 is TGTGCCAGCAGCCAAGGGTCAGGGGCCCAGTGCTACACCTTC.

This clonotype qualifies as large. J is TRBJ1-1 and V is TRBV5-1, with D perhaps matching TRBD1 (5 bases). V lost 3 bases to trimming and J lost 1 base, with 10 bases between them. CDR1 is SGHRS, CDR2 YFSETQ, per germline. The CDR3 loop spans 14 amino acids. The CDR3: CASSSRTTNTEAFF. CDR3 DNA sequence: TGCGCCAGCAGCTCCCGGACAACGAACACTGAAGCTTTCTTT.

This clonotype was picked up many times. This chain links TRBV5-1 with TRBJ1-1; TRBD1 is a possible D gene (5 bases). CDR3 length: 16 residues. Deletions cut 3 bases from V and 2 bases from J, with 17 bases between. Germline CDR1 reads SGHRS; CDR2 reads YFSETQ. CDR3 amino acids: CASSSNVRDENTEAFF. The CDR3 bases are TGCGCCAGCAGCTCTAATGTACGGGACGAAAACACTGAAGCTTTCTTT.

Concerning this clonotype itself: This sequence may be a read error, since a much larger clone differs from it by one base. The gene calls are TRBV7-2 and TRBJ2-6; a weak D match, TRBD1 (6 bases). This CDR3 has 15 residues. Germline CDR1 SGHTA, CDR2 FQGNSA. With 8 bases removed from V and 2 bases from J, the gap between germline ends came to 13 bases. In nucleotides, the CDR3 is TGTGCCAGCGGCGATACAGGGACTGGGGCCAACGTCCTGACTTTC. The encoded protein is CASGDTGTGANVLTF.

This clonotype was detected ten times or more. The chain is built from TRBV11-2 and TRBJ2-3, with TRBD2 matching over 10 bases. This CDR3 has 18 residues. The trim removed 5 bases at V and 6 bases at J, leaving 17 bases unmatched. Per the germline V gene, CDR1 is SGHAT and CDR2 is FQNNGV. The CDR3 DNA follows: TGTGCCAGCAGCCCCGGGCGAGCGGGGGGGCCTAGAGCGGATACGCAGTATTTT. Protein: CASSPGRAGGPRADTQYF.

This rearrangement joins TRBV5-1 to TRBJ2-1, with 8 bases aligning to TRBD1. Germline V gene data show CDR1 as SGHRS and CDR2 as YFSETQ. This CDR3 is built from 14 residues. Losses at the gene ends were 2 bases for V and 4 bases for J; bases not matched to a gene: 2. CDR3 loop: CASSLQGGYNEQFF. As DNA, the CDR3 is TGCGCCAGCAGCTTACAGGGGGGATACAATGAGCAGTTCTTC.

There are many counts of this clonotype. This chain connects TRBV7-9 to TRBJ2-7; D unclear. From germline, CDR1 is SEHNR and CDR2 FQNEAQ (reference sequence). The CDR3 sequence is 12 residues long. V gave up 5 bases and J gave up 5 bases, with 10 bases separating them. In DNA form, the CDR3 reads TGTGCCAGCAGCCGTCAAGAGGACGAGCAGTACTTC. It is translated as CASSRQEDEQYF.

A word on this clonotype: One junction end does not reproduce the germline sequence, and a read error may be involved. The CDR3 loop reads CAGRALKRSTYEQYF. CDR3 sequence (DNA): TGTGCCGGCAGAGCCCTAAAGCGAAGTACCTACGAGCAGTACTTC. The rearrangement uses TRBV28 and TRBJ2-7; no clear D gene. In germline, CDR1 is MDHEN, CDR2 SYDVKM. The CDR3 spans 15 residues.

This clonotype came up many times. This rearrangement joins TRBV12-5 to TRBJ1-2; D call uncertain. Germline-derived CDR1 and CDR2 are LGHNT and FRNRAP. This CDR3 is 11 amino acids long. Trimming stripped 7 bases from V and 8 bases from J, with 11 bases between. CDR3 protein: CASVVPNGYTF. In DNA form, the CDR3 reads TGTGCTAGTGTTGTCCCAAACGGCTACACCTTC.

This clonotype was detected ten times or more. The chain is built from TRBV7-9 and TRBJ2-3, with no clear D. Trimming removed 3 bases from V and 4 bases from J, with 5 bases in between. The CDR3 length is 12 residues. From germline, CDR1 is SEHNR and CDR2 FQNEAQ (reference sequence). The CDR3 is CASSLLPDTQYF. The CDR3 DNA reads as TGTGCCAGCAGCTTGCTCCCAGATACGCAGTATTTT. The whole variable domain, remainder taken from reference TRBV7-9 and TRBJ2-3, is DTGVSQNPRHKITKRGQNVTFRCDPISEHNRLYWYRQTLGQGPEFLTYFQNEAQLEKSRLLSDRFSAERPKGSFSTLEIQRTEQGDSAMYLCASSLLPDTQYFGPGTRLTVL.